The rows below give T cell receptor beta chains drawn from one sample of a study of CD8 T cells in Susac syndrome. MiXCR, run by TCRdb on the immunoSEQ multiplex PCR reads, gives a single entry per CDR3 protein. The table records about 80,000 distinct CDR3 sequences, roughly nine tenths of them present only once. Sequenced: CD8+ T cells from PBMCs. The receptor set was obtained from a human donor with multiple sclerosis. The CDR3 runs from the conserved cysteine through the conserved F or W. Each record gives: J gene, D gene, clone size, V gene, CDR3 DNA, CDR3 protein. D genes are given only for firm matches. For some rows the clone size is stated as once, few or many, or as a class when expanded; others skip it.

j_call: TRBJ1-5; d_call: -; clone_size: -; v_call: TRBV24-1; cdr3_nt: TGTGCCACCAGTACCGCCGCCCAGGGGCCCCAGCATTTT; cdr3_aa: CATSTAAQGPQHF
j_call: TRBJ2-7; d_call: TRBD1; clone_size: -; v_call: TRBV4-3; cdr3_nt: TGCGCCAGCAGCCAGGACAGGGGGCATAACGAGCAGTACTTC; cdr3_aa: CASSQDRGHNEQYF
j_call: TRBJ2-1; d_call: -; clone_size: -; v_call: TRBV5-6; cdr3_nt: TGTGCCAGCAGCACGACTAGTAATGAGCAGTTCTTC; cdr3_aa: CASSTTSNEQFF
j_call: TRBJ2-5; d_call: TRBD2; clone_size: -; v_call: TRBV6-5; cdr3_nt: TGTGCCAGCAGCCCTAGCGGGGGGGCGGGAGAGACCCAGTACTTC; cdr3_aa: CASSPSGGAGETQYF
j_call: TRBJ2-1; d_call: -; clone_size: -; v_call: TRBV4-3; cdr3_nt: TGCGCCAGCAGCCACCTTGTGAGGATTATGCATCAAGTAGGGAATGAGCAGTTCTTC; cdr3_aa: CASSHLVRIMHQVGNEQFF
j_call: TRBJ1-2; d_call: -; clone_size: -; v_call: TRBV13; cdr3_nt: TGTGCCAGCAGCACCCGGACAGCCCATCCCGCCTTC; cdr3_aa: CASSTRTAHPAF
j_call: TRBJ1-1; d_call: -; clone_size: once; v_call: TRBV20-1; cdr3_nt: TGCAGTGCTACTCGACCCCGGGACGATTCTTCCATGAACACTGAAGCTTTCTTT; cdr3_aa: CSATRPRDDSSMNTEAFF
j_call: TRBJ2-5; d_call: TRBD1; clone_size: -; v_call: TRBV28; cdr3_nt: TGTGCCAGCAGAAGGACAGGCAGGGGAGAGACCCAGTACTTC; cdr3_aa: CASRRTGRGETQYF
j_call: TRBJ2-3; d_call: TRBD2; clone_size: -; v_call: TRBV30; cdr3_nt: TGTGCCTGGAGTGTGAGTAGCGGGGGGTGGTCAGATACGCAGTATTTT; cdr3_aa: CAWSVSSGGWSDTQYF
j_call: TRBJ2-3; d_call: -; clone_size: -; v_call: TRBV3-1; cdr3_nt: TGTGCCAGCAGCCAAGTGGAGGGGGGAGGCACAGATACGCAGTATTTT; cdr3_aa: CASSQVEGGGTDTQYF
j_call: TRBJ1-1; d_call: -; clone_size: -; v_call: TRBV9; cdr3_nt: TGTGCCAGCAGCGTAGGGACTGCTACTGAAGCTTTCTTT; cdr3_aa: CASSVGTATEAFF
j_call: TRBJ1-2; d_call: -; clone_size: -; v_call: TRBV28; cdr3_nt: TGTGCCAGCAGTTTCTCAACATCGACAGCGAGCTATGGCTACACCTTC; cdr3_aa: CASSFSTSTASYGYTF
j_call: TRBJ2-7; d_call: -; clone_size: -; v_call: TRBV7-8; cdr3_nt: TGTGCCAGCAGCGGGAGGATGGACTACGAGCAGTACTTC; cdr3_aa: CASSGRMDYEQYF
j_call: TRBJ1-6; d_call: -; clone_size: -; v_call: TRBV4-3; cdr3_nt: TGCGCCAGCAGCCAAACAGGTTTTAGATCACCCCTCCACTTT; cdr3_aa: CASSQTGFRSPLHF
j_call: TRBJ1-2; d_call: -; clone_size: -; v_call: TRBV19; cdr3_nt: TGTGCCAGCATTGGTGTCAGACAGGACCAGACCGTTAACTATGGCTACACCTTC; cdr3_aa: CASIGVRQDQTVNYGYTF
j_call: TRBJ1-2; d_call: -; clone_size: -; v_call: TRBV2; cdr3_nt: TGTGCCCCCCCGCCTCTGCCCTATGGCTACACCTTC; cdr3_aa: CAPPPLPYGYTF
j_call: TRBJ2-7; d_call: -; clone_size: few; v_call: TRBV28; cdr3_nt: TGTGCCAGCAGCCCCATGGACCTTTCCTACGAGCAGTACTTC; cdr3_aa: CASSPMDLSYEQYF
j_call: TRBJ1-2; d_call: -; clone_size: -; v_call: TRBV24-1; cdr3_nt: TGTGCCACCAGTGATGTGGACAGAAACTATGGCTACACCTTC; cdr3_aa: CATSDVDRNYGYTF
j_call: TRBJ1-4; d_call: -; clone_size: -; v_call: TRBV13; cdr3_nt: TGTGCCAGCAGCTACACAGGGTATGAAAAACTGTTTTTT; cdr3_aa: CASSYTGYEKLFF
j_call: TRBJ2-3; d_call: TRBD2; clone_size: -; v_call: TRBV13; cdr3_nt: TGTGCCAGCAGCTTAACTACTAGCGGGGACACAGATACGCAGTATTTT; cdr3_aa: CASSLTTSGDTDTQYF
j_call: TRBJ1-1; d_call: TRBD1; clone_size: -; v_call: TRBV13; cdr3_nt: TGTGCCAGCAGCTACCGGACAGGGAACACTGAAGCTTTCTTT; cdr3_aa: CASSYRTGNTEAFF
j_call: TRBJ1-2; d_call: TRBD1; clone_size: -; v_call: TRBV29-1; cdr3_nt: TGCAGCGTTGAAGGGACAGGGGGAACGGAGGGCTACACCTTC; cdr3_aa: CSVEGTGGTEGYTF
j_call: TRBJ1-1; d_call: -; clone_size: -; v_call: TRBV7-3; cdr3_nt: TGTGCCAGCAGCCCTAGGGGTAGTGACACTGAAGCTTTCTTT; cdr3_aa: CASSPRGSDTEAFF
j_call: TRBJ2-7; d_call: -; clone_size: once; v_call: TRBV9; cdr3_nt: TGTGCCAGCAGCGTACTCCGCGACAGGGGAGGGGGCTACGAGCAGTACTTC; cdr3_aa: CASSVLRDRGGGYEQYF
j_call: TRBJ1-1; d_call: -; clone_size: -; v_call: TRBV6-1; cdr3_nt: TGTGCCAGCAGTCCAGGTCGGGGGTACACTGAAGCTTTCTTT; cdr3_aa: CASSPGRGYTEAFF
j_call: TRBJ1-1; d_call: -; clone_size: -; v_call: TRBV4-3; cdr3_nt: TGCGCCAGCAGCCAAGACTTGGGGGGACCGAACACTGAAGCTTTCTTT; cdr3_aa: CASSQDLGGPNTEAFF
j_call: TRBJ2-3; d_call: -; clone_size: -; v_call: TRBV12-3/TRBV12-4; cdr3_nt: TGTGCCAGCAGTGGGGACACTGAAGCAGATACGCAGTATTTT; cdr3_aa: CASSGDTEADTQYF